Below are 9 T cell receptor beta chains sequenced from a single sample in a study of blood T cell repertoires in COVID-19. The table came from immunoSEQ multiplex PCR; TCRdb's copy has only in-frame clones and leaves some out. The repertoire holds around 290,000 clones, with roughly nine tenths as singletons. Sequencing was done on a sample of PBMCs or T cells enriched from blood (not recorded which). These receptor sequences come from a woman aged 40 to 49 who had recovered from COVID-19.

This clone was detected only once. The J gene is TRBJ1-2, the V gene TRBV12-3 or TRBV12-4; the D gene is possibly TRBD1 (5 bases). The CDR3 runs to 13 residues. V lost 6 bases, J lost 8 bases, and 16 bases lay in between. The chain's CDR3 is CASSNRGLGGYTF. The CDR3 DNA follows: TGTGCCAGCAGCAACCGGGGACTCGGCGGCTACACCTTC.

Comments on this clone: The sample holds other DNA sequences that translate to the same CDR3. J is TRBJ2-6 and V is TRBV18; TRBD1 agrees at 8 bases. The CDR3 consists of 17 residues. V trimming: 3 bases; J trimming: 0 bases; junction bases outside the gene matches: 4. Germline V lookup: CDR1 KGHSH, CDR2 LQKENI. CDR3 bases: TGTGCCAGCTCACCCGGACAGGGAAGCTCTGGGGCCAACGTCCTGACTTTC. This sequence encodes CASSPGQGSSGANVLTF.

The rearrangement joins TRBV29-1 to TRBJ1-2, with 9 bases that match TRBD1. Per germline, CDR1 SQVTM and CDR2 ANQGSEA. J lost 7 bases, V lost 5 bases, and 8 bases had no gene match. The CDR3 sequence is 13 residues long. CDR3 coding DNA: TGCAGCGTTTTGGACAGGGGATTCCGTGGCTACACCTTC. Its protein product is CSVLDRGFRGYTF. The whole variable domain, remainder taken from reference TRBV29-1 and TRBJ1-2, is SAVISQKPSRDICQRGTSLTIQCQVDSQVTMMFWYRQQPGQSLTLIATANQGSEATYESGFVIDKFPISRPNLTFSTLTVSNMSPEDSSIYLCSVLDRGFRGYTFGSGTRLTVV.

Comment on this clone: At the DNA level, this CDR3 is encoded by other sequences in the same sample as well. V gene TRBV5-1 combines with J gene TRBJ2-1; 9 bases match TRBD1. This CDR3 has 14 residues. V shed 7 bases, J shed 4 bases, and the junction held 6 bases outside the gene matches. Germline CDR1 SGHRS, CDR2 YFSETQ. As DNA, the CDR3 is TGCGCCAGCTCCCCGGGACAGGGATACAATGAGCAGTTCTTC. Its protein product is CASSPGQGYNEQFF.

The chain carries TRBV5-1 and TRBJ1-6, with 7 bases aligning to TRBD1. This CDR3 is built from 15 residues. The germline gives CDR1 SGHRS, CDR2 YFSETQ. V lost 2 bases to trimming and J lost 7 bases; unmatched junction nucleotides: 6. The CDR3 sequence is CASSFEQGLNSPLHF. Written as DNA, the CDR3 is TGCGCCAGCAGCTTTGAACAGGGGCTAAATTCACCCCTCCACTTT.

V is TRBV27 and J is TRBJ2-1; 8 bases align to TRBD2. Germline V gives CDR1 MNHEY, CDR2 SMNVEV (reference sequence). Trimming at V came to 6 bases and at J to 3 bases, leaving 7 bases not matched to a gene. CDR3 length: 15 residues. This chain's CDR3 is CASRGSLADYNEQFF. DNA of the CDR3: TGTGCCAGCAGAGGTTCACTAGCGGACTACAATGAGCAGTTCTTC.

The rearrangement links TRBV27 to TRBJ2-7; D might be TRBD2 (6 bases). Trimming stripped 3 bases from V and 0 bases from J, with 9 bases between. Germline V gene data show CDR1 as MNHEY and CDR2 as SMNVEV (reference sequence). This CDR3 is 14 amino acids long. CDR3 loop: CASSLTRNSYEQYF. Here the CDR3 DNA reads TGTGCCAGCAGTTTGACTAGAAACTCCTACGAGCAGTACTTC.

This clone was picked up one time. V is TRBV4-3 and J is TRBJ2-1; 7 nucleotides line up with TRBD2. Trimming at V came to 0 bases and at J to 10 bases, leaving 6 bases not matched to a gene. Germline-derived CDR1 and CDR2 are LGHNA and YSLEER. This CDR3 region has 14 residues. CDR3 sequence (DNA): TGCGCCAGCAGCCAAGATCGGACTAGTGACGAGCAGTTCTTC. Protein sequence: CASSQDRTSDEQFF.

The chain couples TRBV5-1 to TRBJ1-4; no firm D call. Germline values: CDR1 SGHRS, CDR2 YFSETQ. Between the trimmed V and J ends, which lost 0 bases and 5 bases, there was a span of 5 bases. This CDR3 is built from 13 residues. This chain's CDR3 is CASSLVQNEKLFF. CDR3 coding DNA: TGCGCCAGCAGCTTGGTACAGAATGAAAAACTGTTTTTT.